This record concerns one TCR beta chain sequence. The antigen is not known. A much bigger clone sits one base away, suggesting this may be a read error. The missing conserved phenylalanine or tryptophan at the end of this CDR3 makes a read error likely. CDR3 size: 12 residues. The germline V and J ends were trimmed by 5 bases and 5 bases, with 10 bases remaining between them. Germline V CDR1 and CDR2: SGHVS, FNYEAQ. The data were obtained in a study of T cell repertoires in cytomegalovirus infection. The wider study: Public TCR beta signatures marked donors with CMV infection and the matching HLA.

Study outcomes and limitations: Cumulative public TCR beta family frequency identified carriers of CMV plus the relevant HLA. Across the ex vivo response, the dominant clonotypes were HLA-C-restricted CMV-specific TCR beta clonotypes.

TCRdb processed the reads anew with MiXCR; each CDR3 protein has one entry. The table includes about 490,000 distinct CDR3 sequences, 16% detected once. The rearrangement links TRBV7-6 to TRBJ2-7; the D gene is possibly TRBD1 (5 bases). Source material: CD8+ T cells from PBMCs. The clonotype originates from a human donor in good health (CMV status not recorded). Some clones in this sample may be carry-over from other donors' samples. CDR3: CASSPDSHEQYL. DNA for the CDR3: TGTGCCAGCAGCCCAGACAGCCACGAGCAGTACTTA.